This T cell receptor beta chain comes out of a study of spatial heterogeneity in lung cancer. Whole-study context: Patients with untreated early-stage non-small cell lung cancer, numbering approximately 79, were the donors. Raw sequencing reads included, on average, more than 9.5 appearances of each unique TCR and UMI combination.

Germline CDR1 reads SGDLS; CDR2 reads YYNGEE. V lost 0 bases and J lost 6; bases outside the gene matches: 6. CDR3 length: 14 amino acids. Noted time point: blood taken at disease recurrence. Unsorted whole RNA samples from tumor, nontumor lung or frozen PBMC were sequenced. Within the sample, this clonotype is medium-sized (0.01 to 0.1%). This beta chain lies outside the target of a library built for alpha chains; its clone size means little. On each TCR cDNA molecule, a unique molecular identifier was present. MiXCR was run by TCRdb on the 5' RACE reads, yielding one entry per CDR3 protein. The sample yields over 7,500 distinct CDR3 sequences, around 3.9% seen once.

The chain carries TRBV9 and TRBJ2-7, with 7 bases lining up with TRBD2. The material sequenced was PBMCs, taken at recurrence. The clonotype comes from a female donor with early-stage non-small cell lung cancer. The DNA of the CDR3 is TGTGCCAGCAGCGTAGGGAACGGGAGGAGCGAGCAGTACTTC. Translating it yields CASSVGNGRSEQYF.